What follows is one T cell receptor (beta chain) and its context. This clone was seen only once. Its antigen has not been determined. No qualities accompany the bases; no much larger clone lies one base away. This entry belongs to a study of T cell responses to AZD1222 COVID-19 vaccine (dated by TCRdb to the early 2020s). Some background on the complete study: AZD1222 recipients with second doses at about 4 weeks or about 12 weeks were pooled, because spike-specific TCR depth and breadth did not differ between schedules. A total of about 230 trial participants underwent TCR sequencing, of whom about 210 received two doses of AZD1222 and roughly 25 received two doses of the MenACWY control vaccine. Trial participants were enrolled into age subgroups of 18-55, 56-69 and 70-plus years, which contained roughly 140, 27 and 60 TCR-sequenced participants, respectively.

The CDR3 regions of human TCRbeta chains were analyzed by immunosequencing. As for the original processing: TCRs in the repertoires were compared against a reference library of SARS-CoV-2-specific TCRs that had been generated with the MIRA antigen-specificity platform. Breadth was defined as the fraction of unique TCRs that were SARS-CoV-2-associated. Depth was defined as the fraction of total T cells that were SARS-CoV-2-associated. Using the MIRA data, each spike-specific TCR was assigned both to the spike region to which the TCR was reactive and to a CD4 or CD8 class. Log10-transformed breadth and depth values were compared by one-way ANOVA with Sidak's multiple comparisons tests. Drawn from immuneACCESS, this table holds only the in-frame rearrangements with V and J called that TCRdb kept. Clones are partly lost; checked studies trace under half to an unresolved V gene and leave the rest unexplained. V, J and clone size are taken as reported in that table, and D and trimming were inferred from the DNA itself. The sample table shows more than 95,000 clones, and approximately 90% are seen once. Around 10% of the sample is held by the ten biggest clonotypes.

The time point label corresponds to: baseline before first vaccination. Vaccinee samples came from UK trials COV001 and COV002, including a single-blind randomized controlled phase 2/3 trial of AZD1222 (ChAdOx1 nCoV-19) in healthy adults. For TCRbeta chain sequencing, PBMC samples from trial participants were taken at day 0 and at day 28 after the second dose. The paper's findings and limits, for the study overall: CD4 TCRs associated with the vaccine covered the entire spike protein, and the dominant responses were in regions 160-218 and 743-854. After two AZD1222 doses, spike-specific TCR breadth and depth were significantly higher than at day 0 and than in MenACWY recipients. Conclusions about previously exposed vaccinees were limited because only 6 or 7 AZD1222 recipients were SARS-CoV-2 seropositive at baseline. Epitopes outside the regions mutated in the B.1.351 and B.1.1.7 variants were reportedly recognized by nearly half of the unique spike-specific TCRs. The 56-69-year group was small, and its depth increase did not reach significance, likely because of low power. Because no day 14 peak-response samples were available, the repertoires could be characterized only after the peak T cell response. Participants were mostly white British, with more females than males. The authors suggested clonal diversity may have been underestimated.

The source is an adult in good health. Sample: peripheral blood, taken on day 0 of AZD1222 vaccination.

The CDR3 has the sequence CATSNREGRGANTGELFF. The sequenced DNA is TGTGCCACCAGCAACCGGGAGGGACGGGGGGCGAACACCGGGGAGCTGTTTTTT. The receptor chain draws on TRBV15 and TRBJ2-2; 8 bases in between match TRBD2. Inclusive of the bounding cysteine and phenylalanine, the CDR3 is 18 residues long. Only the CDR3 portion is preserved as DNA: 54 bases, with reading frame beginning at the first base. The CDR1 and CDR2 encoded by the germline V gene (reference sequence) are LNHNV and YYDKDF. The germline V end is reduced by 4 bases and the J end by 0 bases; junction bases left unmatched: 10.